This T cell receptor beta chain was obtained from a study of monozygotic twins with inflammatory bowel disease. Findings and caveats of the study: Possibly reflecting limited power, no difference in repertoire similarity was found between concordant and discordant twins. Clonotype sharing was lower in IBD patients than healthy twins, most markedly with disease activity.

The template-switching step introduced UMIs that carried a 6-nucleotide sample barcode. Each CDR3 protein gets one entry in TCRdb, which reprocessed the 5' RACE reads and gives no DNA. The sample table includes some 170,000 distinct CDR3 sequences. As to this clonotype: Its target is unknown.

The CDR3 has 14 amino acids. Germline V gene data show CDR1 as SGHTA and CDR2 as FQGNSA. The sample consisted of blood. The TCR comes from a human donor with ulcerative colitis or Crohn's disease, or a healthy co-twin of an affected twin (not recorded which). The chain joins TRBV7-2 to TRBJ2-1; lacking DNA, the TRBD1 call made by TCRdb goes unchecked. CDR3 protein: CASSPGVFYNEQFF.